The 14 T cell receptor beta chains below were found in one sample sequenced in a study of blood T cell repertoires in COVID-19. Assay: immunoSEQ multiplex PCR; the TCRdb copy retains only in-frame clones and omits some. In the table there are about 430,000 clones, about 88% of which are singletons. The specimen sequenced was PBMCs or T cells enriched from blood (not recorded which). All receptors derive from a woman between 18 and 29 years old who had been exposed to COVID-19.

The chain is built from TRBV28 and TRBJ2-4; the match to TRBD2 covers 11 bases. This CDR3 has 15 amino acids. V lost 7 bases and J lost 4; bases outside the gene matches: 6. Germline V gene data show CDR1 as MDHEN and CDR2 as SYDVKM. CDR3 nucleotide sequence: TGTGCCAGCAACCCTGGGACTAGCGGAAAAAACATTCAGTACTTC. It codes for CASNPGTSGKNIQYF.

This chain joins TRBV7-2 and TRBJ1-6; 10 positions match TRBD1. This CDR3 comprises 14 residues. V shed 5 bases, J shed 11 bases, and the junction held 6 bases outside the gene matches. Looked up from germline, CDR1 is SGHTA and CDR2 is FQGNSA. The CDR3 loop is CASSPGQGRTPLHF. The CDR3 nucleotides read TGTGCCAGCAGCCCGGGACAGGGGAGGACACCCCTCCACTTT.

This clone was recorded a few times. V gene TRBV27 combines with J gene TRBJ1-2; tentative D call: TRBD1 (6 bases). The CDR3 extends over 15 amino acids. The germline gives CDR1 MNHEY, CDR2 SMNVEV (reference sequence). V was trimmed by 5 bases and J by 8 bases, leaving 21 bases between them. The CDR3 reads CASSPHLTGTGGYTF. CDR3 in DNA: TGTGCCAGCAGTCCCCACTTAACAGGGACGGGAGGCTACACCTTC.

This clone has a handful of counts. This chain uses TRBV7-9 with TRBJ1-1; TRBD1 might be the D (6 bases). Germline V gene data show CDR1 as SEHNR and CDR2 as FQNEAQ (reference sequence). Trimming took off 8 bases at V and 1 base at J, with 11 bases between the two ends. The CDR3 spans 13 residues. CDR3 sequence reads: CASRMGQNTEAFF. In nucleotides, the CDR3 is TGTGCCAGCCGAATGGGACAGAACACTGAAGCTTTCTTT.

The chain joins TRBV3-1 (or the pseudogene TRBV3-2) to TRBJ2-1, with D possibly TRBD1 on 5 matching bases. Germline-derived CDR1 and CDR2 are LGHDT and YNNKEL (reference sequence). V lost 4 bases to trimming and J lost 8 bases, with 18 bases between them. The CDR3 is 15 residues long. CDR3 sequence reads: CASSPYSLAQDEQFF. The DNA for the CDR3 is TGTGCCAGCAGCCCGTATTCGTTGGCACAGGATGAGCAGTTCTTC.

The chain combines TRBV27 with TRBJ2-1; D is perhaps TRBD1 (6 bases). In germline, CDR1 is MNHEY, CDR2 SMNVEV (reference sequence). Trimming removed 2 bases from V and 5 bases from J, with 13 bases in between. This CDR3 contains 15 residues. CDR3 protein: CASSLPGQMDNEQFF. The CDR3 bases are TGTGCCAGCAGTTTACCGGGACAAATGGACAATGAGCAGTTCTTC.

The sample holds one count of this clone. The gene calls are TRBV29-1 and TRBJ2-2; the D is unclear. V lost 7 bases and J 2 bases, leaving 5 bases between the germline ends. This CDR3 has 11 residues. Germline CDR1 reads SQVTM; CDR2 reads ANQGSEA. The CDR3 bases are TGCAGCGCTTATAACACCGGGGAGCTGTTTTTT. It codes for CSAYNTGELFF.

The CDR3 loop is CASSLAGTSGRAAGDTQYF. CDR3 bases: TGCGCCAGCAGCTTGGCCGGGACTAGCGGGAGGGCAGCCGGGGATACGCAGTATTTT. The chain carries TRBV5-1 and TRBJ2-3, with 16 bases fitting TRBD2. Germline V lookup: CDR1 SGHRS, CDR2 YFSETQ. Unmatched junction bases numbered 10, after V lost 0 bases and J lost 6 bases. The CDR3 contains 19 residues.

The chain is built from TRBV7-2 and TRBJ2-3, with 7 positions matching TRBD2. With V trimmed by 5 bases and J by 2 bases, 10 bases remained unmatched. This CDR3 comprises 16 residues. Germline values: CDR1 SGHTA, CDR2 FQGNSA. Written as DNA, the CDR3 is TGTGCCAGCAGCCCTCGACCGGGACTACTCACAGATACGCAGTATTTT. This codes for CASSPRPGLLTDTQYF.

The chain links TRBV7-9 to TRBJ1-4, with D hard to call. The germline V gene has CDR1 SEHNR and CDR2 FQNEAQ (reference sequence). The CDR3 is made up of 12 amino acids. With 10 bases removed from V and 8 bases from J, the gap between germline ends came to 14 bases. The CDR3: CAINKGVEKLFF. The CDR3 bases are TGTGCCATCAATAAAGGAGTCGAAAAACTGTTTTTT. The whole variable domain, remainder taken from reference TRBV7-9 and TRBJ1-4, is DTGVSQNPRHKITKRGQNVTFRCDPISEHNRLYWYRQTLGQGPEFLTYFQNEAQLEKSRLLSDRFSAERPKGSFSTLEIQRTEQGDSAMYLCAINKGVEKLFFGSGTQLSVL.

This chain joins TRBV19 and TRBJ2-1; 7 positions match TRBD2. The CDR3 totals 14 residues. Germline V lookup: CDR1 LNHDA, CDR2 SQIVND (reference sequence). The ends lost 5 bases at V and 8 bases at J; junction bases unmatched: 9. CDR3 in DNA: TGTGCCAGTAGTGTCCCGGGACTACGAGATGAGCAGTTCTTC. Protein product: CASSVPGLRDEQFF.

The chain links TRBV5-4 to TRBJ2-7; D is unresolved. Trimming left V 0 bases short and J 6 bases short, with 10 bases between. CDR3 length: 13 residues. CDR1 and CDR2 from the germline V gene are SGHNT and YYREEE (reference sequence). The CDR3: CASSLGRISEQYF. CDR3 nucleotides: TGTGCCAGCAGCTTGGGCAGGATAAGCGAGCAGTACTTC.

This chain links TRBV28 with TRBJ2-5, with TRBD2 identical over 8 bases. The length of the CDR3 is 14 residues. V was clipped by 5 bases and J by 4 bases; unmatched bases: 6. Germline V lookup: CDR1 MDHEN, CDR2 SYDVKM. For the CDR3, the DNA is TGTGCCAGCAGTGCCGGGACTAGTGTAGAGACCCAGTACTTC. Its protein product is CASSAGTSVETQYF.

The rearrangement links TRBV18 to TRBJ2-3; 10 bases agree with TRBD2. Trimming took 5 bases from V and 5 from J; bases not matched to a gene: 7. Germline V gives CDR1 KGHSH, CDR2 LQKENI. The length of the CDR3 is 15 residues. The CDR3 DNA reads TGTGCCAGCTCAGGACTAGCGGTAACTGGAGATACGCAGTATTTT. Residues: CASSGLAVTGDTQYF. Variable domain in full (rest from reference TRBV18 and TRBJ2-3): NAGVMQNPRHLVRRRGQEARLRCSPMKGHSHVYWYRQLPEEGLKFMVYLQKENIIDESGMPKERFSAEFPKEGPSILRIQQVVRGDSAAYFCASSGLAVTGDTQYFGPGTRLTVL.